In this sample, the clone carrying this TCR beta chain turned up a few times. CDR1 is MNHNS and CDR2 is SASEGT in the germline V gene. The CDR3 length is 14 residues. V gave up 2 bases and J gave up 4 bases, with 11 bases separating them. These data come from a study of blood T cell repertoires in COVID-19. Overall study: Samples taken during acute and convalescent COVID-19 were collected in the United States, Italy and Spain. T cells, B-cell-depleted T cells, or PBMCs supplied cDNA or gDNA.

The method was immunoSEQ multiplex PCR; TCRdb's version includes in-frame clones alone and lacks a portion of them. The repertoire has around 250,000 clones, 82% of them found once; the top ten carry under 2%. Material: peripheral blood. The source of this sequence is a woman of 80 years or more with acute or convalescent COVID-19. This chain uses TRBV6-1 with TRBJ1-2; no clear D. This CDR3 is CASSEFRTTYGYTF. For the CDR3, the DNA is TGTGCCAGCAGTGAATTTAGGACTACCTATGGCTACACCTTC.